This TCR beta chain was sequenced for a study of blood T cell repertoires in COVID-19. Overall study context: From the United States, Italy and Spain came samples of acute and convalescent COVID-19. The cDNA or gDNA used as material had been derived from T cells, B-cell-depleted T cells, or PBMCs.

Clinical history as reported by participants underpinned cohort assignment. In the original processing: For nucleated cells, counts were estimated from reference gene primer amplification. Here immunoSEQ multiplex PCR was the method, and the copy in TCRdb shows in-frame clones only, minus some. Clonal size and the V and J genes are those of that table, whereas D and trimming came from the DNA. Of 300,000 to 400,000 clones in the sample, 88% were seen once. This receptor was taken from a woman aged 25 to 39 with acute COVID-19. Sequencing input: PBMCs or T cells enriched from blood (not recorded which).

CDR3 coding DNA: TGTGCCAGCAGTGACCGTTACACTGAAGCTTTCTTT. Residues: CASSDRYTEAFF. The chain uses TRBV2 and TRBJ1-1, with D unresolved. V lost 3 bases, J lost 3 bases, and 5 bases lay in between. The CDR3 is 12 residues long. Germline V gives CDR1 SNHLY, CDR2 FYNNEI.